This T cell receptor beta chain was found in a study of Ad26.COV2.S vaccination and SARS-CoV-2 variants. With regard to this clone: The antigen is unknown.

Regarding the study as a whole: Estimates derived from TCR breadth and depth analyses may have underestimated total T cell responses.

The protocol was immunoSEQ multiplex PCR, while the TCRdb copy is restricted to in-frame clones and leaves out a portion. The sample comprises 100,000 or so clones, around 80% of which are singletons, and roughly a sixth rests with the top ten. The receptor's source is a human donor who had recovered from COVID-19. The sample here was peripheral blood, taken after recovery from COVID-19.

The CDR3 reads CASMENSPLHF. CDR3 sequence (DNA): TGTGCCAGCATGGAGAATTCACCCCTCCACTTT. The V call is TRBV28, the J call TRBJ1-6; no clear D. This CDR3 is built from 11 residues. The ends were cut back, 7 bases at V and 7 bases at J, with 5 bases in the middle. In germline, CDR1 is MDHEN, CDR2 SYDVKM.